Here is one T cell receptor beta chain with its context. Its antigen is not identified. Germline CDR1 is LGHNA and CDR2 is YSLEER. The junction had 7 bases not matched to a gene; V was cut back by 0 bases and J by 2 bases. CDR3 length: 17 amino acids. The sample belongs to a study of cytomegalovirus exposure and HLA in healthy donors. Study as a whole: From donors who were HLA-typed, an early data release held about 85 million unique TCRs.

PCR employed 60 Vbeta and 13 Jbeta primers. Sequencing used immunoSEQ multiplex PCR; TCRdb keeps in-frame clones, though not all of them. The sample consists of 95,000 to 130,000 clones, 65% to 90% of them appearing once. Regarding donors, all were healthy bone marrow donors. Study-wide results and caveats: Most TCR sequences were rare, but some public TCRs occurred in many donors. Researchers reported from a later analysis that most CMV-associated TCR beta chains appeared HLA-restricted.

The receptor was derived from a woman between 25 and 40 years old in good health and CMV-seronegative. Sequenced: PBMCs. This chain links TRBV4-3 with TRBJ2-1; 7 bases match TRBD1. CDR3 amino acids: CASSQDLGQGAYNEQFF. DNA for the CDR3: TGCGCCAGCAGCCAAGATCTCGGTCAGGGGGCCTACAATGAGCAGTTCTTC.